What follows are 24 T cell receptor beta chains derived from one specimen sequenced in a study of glioma-infiltrating T cells. Using RNA template, CDR3s of TCR alpha and beta were amplified with iRepertoire arm-PCR. Via MiXCR, TCRdb re-called the multiplex PCR reads, giving one row per CDR3 protein. The sample contains 150,000 to 200,000 distinct CDR3 sequences, about 47% of which appear only once. Sequenced sample: glioma tissue, nonneoplastic brain tissue, or PBMCs (not recorded which). All receptors derive from a human donor with low-grade glioma or glioblastoma, undergoing nonglioma brain surgery, or in good health (not recorded which).

The CDR3 DNA sequence: TGTGCCAGCAGTCCCTACGGGACTATTCAGACCCAGTACTTC. This encodes CASSPYGTIQTQYF. This chain joins TRBV6-1 and TRBJ2-5, with 7 bases identical to TRBD2. With V trimmed by 5 bases and J by 6 bases, 9 bases remained unmatched. The CDR3 spans 14 residues. In germline, CDR1 is MNHNS, CDR2 SASEGT.

This clonotype was seen more than once but under ten times. This chain connects TRBV3-1 to TRBJ2-4; 7 positions agree with TRBD2. The germline V gene encodes CDR1 LGHDT and CDR2 YNNKEL (reference sequence). CDR3 length: 15 amino acids. The V and J ends lost 4 bases and 6 bases, in that order; junction bases with no gene match: 9. The CDR3 sequence: CASSPSIPSGNIQYF. CDR3 nucleotides: TGTGCCAGCAGCCCCAGTATACCTAGCGGAAACATTCAGTACTTC.

This clonotype has just a few counts. A read error is possible here, since a much larger clone lies one base away. V usage is TRBV28 and J usage is TRBJ2-7, with D perhaps given as TRBD1 or TRBD2 (5 bases each). The CDR3 spans 15 residues. The germline gives CDR1 MDHEN, CDR2 SYDVKM. The CDR3 region is CASSHIGTQTYEKYF. CDR3 DNA: TGTGCCAGCAGTCATATAGGGACGCAGACCTACGAGAAGTACTTC.

This clonotype came up a few times. The chain is built from TRBV12-3 or TRBV12-4 and TRBJ2-1; 9 nucleotides agree with TRBD2. The J segment lost 7 bases and the V segment lost 6 bases, leaving 19 bases of the junction unmatched. The CDR3 extends over 18 amino acids. The CDR3 DNA reads as TGTGCCAGCAGCCCCGGGGGGGCGGGAGGGCCAAGTAAAAATGAGCAGTTCTTC. Its translation is CASSPGGAGGPSKNEQFF.

This clonotype has a handful of counts. This may be a read error: a much more frequent sequence differs by one nucleotide. The genes are TRBV28 and TRBJ2-1; D unresolved. There are 11 residues in the CDR3. Per germline, CDR1 MDHEN and CDR2 SYDVKM. CDR3: CASSFDNEQSF. The CDR3 DNA is TGTGCCAGCAGTTTCGACAATGAGCAGTCCTTC.

This clonotype showed up many times. V and J are TRBV15 and TRBJ2-3; 8 nucleotides agree with TRBD1. Germline V gene data show CDR1 as LNHNV and CDR2 as YYDKDF (reference sequence). This CDR3 has 14 residues. Trimming took 3 bases from V and 1 from J; bases not matched to a gene: 0. CDR3 in amino acids: CATSRTGGTDTQYF. Written as DNA, the CDR3 is TGTGCCACCAGCAGGACAGGGGGCACAGATACGCAGTATTTT.

The chain joins TRBV5-1 to TRBJ1-4; D is unresolved. The germline V gene encodes CDR1 SGHRS and CDR2 YFSETQ. Trimming took 0 bases from V and 2 from J, leaving 5 bases between them. The CDR3 spans 14 residues. CDR3 coding DNA: TGCGCCAGCAGCTTGGAAGCGACTAATGAAAAACTGTTTTTT. It is translated as CASSLEATNEKLFF.

The chain carries TRBV2 and TRBJ2-7; 9 nucleotides agree with TRBD1. The CDR3 is 15 residues long. The germline gives CDR1 SNHLY, CDR2 FYNNEI. The CDR3 spells CASWTGDVFTNEQYF. For the CDR3, the DNA is TGTGCTAGCTGGACAGGGGATGTGTTTACGAACGAGCAGTACTTC.

This clonotype was counted once. A much more abundant neighbour one base away suggests this may be a read error. This chain connects TRBV4-1 to TRBJ2-5; D is undetermined. Trimming took 2 bases from V and 10 from J, leaving 11 bases between them. The CDR3 is made up of 12 amino acids. Germline V gives CDR1 MGHRA, CDR2 YSYEKL. The CDR3 sequence is CASSQIGKNQYF. In nucleotides, the CDR3 is TGCGCCAGCAGCCAAATAGGGAAGAACCAGTACTTC.

This clonotype was seen ten or more times. This rearrangement joins TRBV20-1 to TRBJ2-1; unclear D gene. V dropped 4 bases and J dropped 0 bases, with 7 bases sitting between them. The CDR3 extends over 13 amino acids. Germline lookup yields CDR1 DFQATT and CDR2 SNEGSKA (reference sequence). CDR3 sequence reads: CSATTFSYNEQFF. The CDR3 DNA sequence: TGCAGTGCTACTACCTTCTCCTACAATGAGCAGTTCTTC.

Details on this clonotype: An end of the junction differs from the germline gene, which may be a read error. This chain connects TRBV5-1 to TRBJ2-7; D uncertain. This CDR3 is 14 amino acids long. Germline V gene sequence: CDR1 SGHRS, CDR2 YFSETQ. In DNA form, the CDR3 reads TGCGCCAGCAGCTTGGTAAGCGACTCATACGTGCAGTACTTC. Its translation is CASSLVSDSYVQYF.

For this clonotype: A much more abundant neighbour one base away suggests this may be a read error. The chain links TRBV28 to TRBJ1-3, with a weak D call TRBD1 (6 bases). The CDR3 has 14 amino acids. CDR1 MDHEN and CDR2 SYDVKM come from the germline V gene. V was shortened by 9 bases and J by 4 bases, with 16 bases between the two germline ends. In DNA, the CDR3 is TGTGCCAGTTACAGGGACCCGGAGGGAAACACCATATATTTT. Its protein product is CASYRDPEGNTIYF.

To note about this clonotype: Mismatch with germline at one junction end may stem from a read error. The chain has TRBV28 and TRBJ2-4; D not certain. Germline V lookup: CDR1 MDHEN, CDR2 SYDVKM. This CDR3 spans 14 amino acids. The CDR3 coding sequence is TGTGCCGGCAGTCTTCCCGCTCCGGAAAACATTCAGTACTTC. Its protein product is CAGSLPAPENIQYF.

The rearrangement links TRBV2 to TRBJ2-5; TRBD1 or TRBD2 may be the D gene (5 bases each). V lost 10 bases, J lost 4 bases, and 19 bases lay in between. Germline loops: CDR1 SNHLY, CDR2 FYNNEI. The CDR3 covers 14 residues. CDR3 coding DNA: TGTGCCAACAGAGTAGCCGGGACCACAGAGACCCAGTACTTC. Its protein product is CANRVAGTTETQYF.

The sample holds a few counts of this clonotype. V usage is TRBV20-1 and J usage is TRBJ2-7; perhaps TRBD2 as D (6 bases). The V gene lost 7 bases and the J gene lost 3 bases, with 13 bases spanning the gap. The germline V gene encodes CDR1 DFQATT and CDR2 SNEGSKA (reference sequence). The CDR3 is 12 residues long. The CDR3 region has the DNA TGCAGTGTGGAGGCGGGGAACTACGAGCAGTACTTC. Translated, it gives CSVEAGNYEQYF.

This clonotype was seen a handful of times. One base away lies a much larger clone, so this may be a sequencing read error. The chain combines TRBV20-1 with TRBJ1-5; D gene uncertain. The CDR3 loop spans 13 amino acids. The germline CDR1 and CDR2 sequences are DFQATT and SNEGSKA (reference sequence). V dropped 1 base and J dropped 9 bases, with 13 bases sitting between them. The CDR3 sequence: CSARVNTDGPQHF. For the CDR3, the DNA is TGCAGTGCTAGAGTTAACACGGATGGGCCCCAGCATTTT.

The chain is built from TRBV14 and TRBJ2-3; 14 nucleotides match TRBD2. The germline V gene encodes CDR1 SGHDN and CDR2 FVKESK. The CDR3 is 17 amino acids. With 3 bases clipped from V and 4 bases from J, the junction kept 6 bases outside the gene matches. DNA for the CDR3: TGTGCCAGCAGCCAGCGCCCGGGACTAGCGGGAGCAGATACGCAGTATTTT. It codes for CASSQRPGLAGADTQYF.

This clonotype was detected only a few times. The junction departs from the called germline gene at one end, perhaps through a read error. The chain couples TRBV15 to TRBJ2-1; the match to TRBD2 covers 7 bases. The germline V gene encodes CDR1 LNHNV and CDR2 YYDKDF (reference sequence). The length of the CDR3 is 15 residues. CDR3 protein: CATSNPGGSYNERFF. The CDR3 nucleotides are TGTGCCACCAGCAACCCGGGAGGTTCCTACAATGAGCGGTTCTTC.

Of note for this clonotype: Given a much more abundant clone one base away, this may be a read error. The rearrangement uses TRBV10-3 and TRBJ2-1, with 8 bases aligning to TRBD1. After removal of 11 bases from V and 12 bases from J, the junction contained 15 bases not matched to a gene. Germline V gene sequence: CDR1 ENHRY, CDR2 SYGVKD. CDR3 length equals 13 residues. In DNA form, the CDR3 reads TGTGCCGTCTCGGTAACCAGGGGGCATGGGCAGTTCTTC. It yields the protein CAVSVTRGHGQFF.

This clonotype was seen at least ten times. The gene calls are TRBV27 and TRBJ2-7; D may correspond to TRBD1 or TRBD2 (5 bases each). This CDR3 is built from 15 residues. The germline CDR1 and CDR2 sequences are MNHEY and SMNVEV (reference sequence). The V and J ends lost 5 bases and 3 bases respectively, with 17 bases between them. As DNA, the CDR3 is TGTGCCAGCAGTACTGCTTGGGGACGGAACTACGAGCAGTACTTC. This translates into CASSTAWGRNYEQYF.

This sequence joins TRBV10-3 and TRBJ2-3; 10 bases map to TRBD1. The length of the CDR3 is 15 residues. Germline V CDR1 and CDR2: ENHRY, SYGVKD. Unmatched junction bases numbered 7, after V lost 5 bases and J lost 5 bases. Written as DNA, the CDR3 is TGTGCCATCAGTATAGACAGGGGGCCGAAAGATACGCAGTATTTT. It specifies CAISIDRGPKDTQYF.

About this clonotype itself: One end of the junction varies from germline; a read error may be responsible. The J gene is TRBJ1-2, the V gene TRBV2; D ambiguous. In germline, CDR1 is SNHLY, CDR2 FYNNEI. The CDR3 runs 12 residues. The CDR3 DNA follows: TGTGCCAGCATCAGTCCTAACTATGGCTGCACCTTC. It encodes CASISPNYGCTF.

As regards this clonotype: Sequence at one end of the junction differs from germline and may be a read error. This chain links TRBV7-2 with TRBJ1-5; no clear D gene. Looked up from germline, CDR1 is SGHTA and CDR2 is FQGNSA. The CDR3 totals 15 residues. The CDR3 region is CASSREGFWNQRQHF. CDR3 DNA sequence: TGTGCCAGCAGCCGCGAGGGTTTTTGGAATCAGCGCCAGCATTTT.

There are a few counts of this clonotype. The genes are TRBV12-3 or TRBV12-4 and TRBJ1-5, with a tentative D call TRBD1 (6 bases). The CDR3 length is 19 residues. V was trimmed by 5 bases and J by 0 bases, leaving 23 bases between them. Here the CDR3 DNA reads TGTGCCAGCAGTCTTGCCCCGAGACAGGTAACCTATAGCAATCAGCCCCAGCATTTT. It encodes CASSLAPRQVTYSNQPQHF.